Below, one T cell receptor beta chain is given with its context. What antigen it recognizes has not been identified. Base qualities are not provided; no much larger clone lies one nucleotide away. The immunoSEQ multiplex PCR assay was used to amplify the TCRB and TCRAD loci from a standardized amount of quality-controlled genomic DNA. Amplicons spanned the V(D)J region at a length sufficient to cover the CDR3 and identify V and J genes. Through the commercial immunoSEQ service, the amplicons were sequenced on an Illumina platform. The study's own analysis went as follows. Corrections for primer bias and sequencing errors followed previously described methods, while TCRAD and TCRB definitions were based on the IMGT database. immunoSEQ Analyzer 3.0 and VDJTools were used for repertoire analysis, which covered basic statistics, V/J segment usage, diversity estimates, rarefaction and pairwise overlap. Diversity was estimated using the Chao1, ChaoE, Efron-Thisted, Shannon and inverse Simpson indices, and was also estimated on datasets down-sampled to the size of the smallest sample. Repertoire overlap used strict matching of CDR3 nucleotide sequence, V gene and J gene, with Jaccard-based multidimensional scaling clustering. The table was pulled from immuneACCESS by TCRdb, which kept in-frame rearrangements only. Such tables lose some clones; where checked, under half of the loss comes from unresolved V genes, and the rest has no known cause. V and J calls and clone size are copied from that table; D and trimming were computed from the DNA. This sample gives some 120,000 clones in total; around 94% of them show up just once. Clones ranked in the top ten supply around 0.025% of the sample.

Thymus tissue was obtained as surgical resects removed during corrective cardiac surgery. Immunologically healthy infants undergoing open corrective cardiac surgery for congenital heart defects in Finland were used as donors. After being mechanically released from the tissue, thymocytes were kept at -70 degrees C in pellets of roughly 10-30 million cells. A QIAsymphony instrument was used to extract genomic DNA from the frozen cell pellets. This entry comes from a study of human thymus T cells (dated by TCRdb to 2020 to 2022). Regarding the research as a whole: The study described the TCR alpha and beta repertoires in about eight infant thymus samples and a few matching peripheral blood samples. Donor ages ranging from about 7 to 250 days were recorded, and roughly six male and two female infants were included in the cohort.

The CDR3 measures 18 amino acids from cysteine to phenylalanine. The CDR3 DNA has 54 bases and is translated from base 1. Trimming at the junction amounts to 5 bases on V and 5 bases on J, and the germline ends lie 22 bases apart. The germline V gene (reference sequence) specifies WNHNN as CDR1 and SYGVQD as CDR2. Overall study outcomes, separate from this receptor: On average, thymus samples yielded hundreds of thousands of unique TCRB clonotypes, whereas blood samples yielded 65,000 to 100,000. Biased V and J gene segment usage appeared to be present in both thymic and peripheral blood repertoires. Highly overlapping thymic TCR repertoires among unrelated individuals were reported in the related research.

Source material: thymus tissue. The clonotype originates from a boy under two years old with a congenital heart defect but otherwise immunologically healthy. This sequence uses TRBV10-1 and TRBJ2-6; the D gene is not confidently resolved. The CDR3 sequence is CASSNKAIAQSRANVLTF. The sequence in DNA is TGCGCCAGCAGTAATAAGGCAATCGCACAAAGTCGGGCCAACGTCCTGACTTTC.